Listed below are T cell receptor beta chains from one sample, sequenced in a study of beta chain features in type 1 diabetes. Libraries were prepared by immunoSEQ multiplex PCR; TCRdb keeps only in-frame clonotypes and omits some of them. There are around 240,000 clones in the sample; around 68% occur only once, and about 0.05% lies in the top ten. The sample was naive CD4+ T cells from blood. The receptors shown here come from a man aged 30 to 45 in good health. Both conserved end residues are part of each CDR3. The D gene is left open where the match is weak. A clone size is listed for some rows: how often the clone was seen (once, few, many), or a class if it is expanded.

TRBV5-1,TRBJ1-4,-,-,TGCGCCAGCAGCCAGGGGACGGCTAATGAAAAACTGTTTTTT,CASSQGTANEKLFF
TRBV30,TRBJ2-6,few,-,TGTGCCTACCAACCCCTGTCTGGGGCCAACGTCCTGACTTTC,CAYQPLSGANVLTF
TRBV2,TRBJ1-1,few,-,TGTGCCAGCAGTCCATCAAGGGGGACTGAAGCTTTCTTT,CASSPSRGTEAFF
TRBV7-9,TRBJ2-1,-,-,TGTGCCAGCAGCTTAACCGAGAACAATGAGCAGTTCTTC,CASSLTENNEQFF
TRBV7-9,TRBJ2-3,few,TRBD2,TGTGCCAGCGAGGCCAGCGGGAGAAGGCCGGCGGGTACGCAGTATTTT,CASEASGRRPAGTQYF
TRBV29-1,TRBJ1-1,-,-,TGCAGCGTTAGACGAAGGGTGCGTACTGAAGCTTTCTTT,CSVRRRVRTEAFF
TRBV30,TRBJ2-1,-,-,TGTGCCTGGAGGGTTTCTCGGACGCGGGCTGGCGAGCAGTTCTTC,CAWRVSRTRAGEQFF
TRBV7-2,TRBJ2-1,-,-,TGTGCCAGCAGCTTAGTATCCGCCGCGCTAGTGTACAATGAGCAGTTCTTC,CASSLVSAALVYNEQFF
TRBV7-2,TRBJ2-7,-,-,TGTGCCAGCAGCTCACAGGGAATCGAGCAGTACTTC,CASSSQGIEQYF
TRBV7-9,TRBJ2-7,-,-,TGTGCCAGCAGCTCTTACAATCCCTTCTACGAGCAGTACTTC,CASSSYNPFYEQYF
TRBV30,TRBJ1-2,-,-,TGTGCCTGGAGTGTGGAGGGGACCTACACCTTC,CAWSVEGTYTF
TRBV5-4,TRBJ2-1,-,-,TGTGCCAGCAGCTTACAGTACAATGAGCAGTTCTTC,CASSLQYNEQFF
TRBV19,TRBJ2-1,-,-,TGTGCCAGTAGTATAGGCCCCGTTGATGAGCAGTTCTTC,CASSIGPVDEQFF
TRBV15,TRBJ2-7,-,TRBD1,TGTGCCACCAGCAGAGAATTCGGACAGGGGGCCTACGAGCAGTACTTC,CATSREFGQGAYEQYF
TRBV30,TRBJ2-3,-,TRBD1,TGTGCCTGTACCGGGACAGGGGGCTTTGGAGATACGCAGTATTTT,CACTGTGGFGDTQYF
TRBV4-3,TRBJ2-3,-,TRBD2,TGCGCCAGCAGCCCAAGGACTAGCGGGACTGGAGATACGCAGTATTTT,CASSPRTSGTGDTQYF
TRBV28,TRBJ2-1,-,TRBD2,TGTGCCAGCAGGGAAGCAGCGGGAGTCCCCTCCTACAATGAGCAGTTCTTC,CASREAAGVPSYNEQFF
TRBV29-1,TRBJ1-1,-,TRBD1,TGCAGCGTCGGGACAGGGGTTAAGAACACTGAAGCTTTCTTT,CSVGTGVKNTEAFF
TRBV2,TRBJ1-4,-,-,TGTGCCAGCAGCTACCCGTATGGAAAACTGTTTTTT,CASSYPYGKLFF
TRBV7-2,TRBJ2-3,-,-,TGTGCCAGCAGCCTAGCACTCGATACGCAGTATTTT,CASSLALDTQYF
TRBV29-1,TRBJ2-1,-,-,TGCAGCGTTGAAAGGCGGGGAGACAACAATGAGCAGTTCTTC,CSVERRGDNNEQFF
TRBV6-5,TRBJ2-1,-,-,TGTGCCAGCAGTGCCAGCGGATGGAACAATGAGCAGTTCTTC,CASSASGWNNEQFF
TRBV21-1,TRBJ2-7,few,-,TGTGCCAGCAGCAAATTCCATCAGTCCGAGCAGTACTTC,CASSKFHQSEQYF
TRBV13,TRBJ2-1,-,-,TGTGCCAGCAGCATGAGGGCAGGAATCCTTCCAAGCTCCTACAATGAGCAGTTCTTC,CASSMRAGILPSSYNEQFF
TRBV29-1,TRBJ1-2,-,TRBD1,TGCAGCGTGATGACAGGGCGTGGCTACACCTTC,CSVMTGRGYTF
TRBV6-5,TRBJ2-3,-,-,TGTGCCAGCAGTTACGGCAGGGCCTCTAGCACAGATACGCAGTATTTT,CASSYGRASSTDTQYF
TRBV29-1,TRBJ2-3,-,-,TGCAGCGTTGACGGCCTCACAGATACGCAGTATTTT,CSVDGLTDTQYF
TRBV29-1,TRBJ2-7,-,TRBD1,TGCAGCGTTGATCAACAGGGGGGTTACGAGCAGTACTTC,CSVDQQGGYEQYF